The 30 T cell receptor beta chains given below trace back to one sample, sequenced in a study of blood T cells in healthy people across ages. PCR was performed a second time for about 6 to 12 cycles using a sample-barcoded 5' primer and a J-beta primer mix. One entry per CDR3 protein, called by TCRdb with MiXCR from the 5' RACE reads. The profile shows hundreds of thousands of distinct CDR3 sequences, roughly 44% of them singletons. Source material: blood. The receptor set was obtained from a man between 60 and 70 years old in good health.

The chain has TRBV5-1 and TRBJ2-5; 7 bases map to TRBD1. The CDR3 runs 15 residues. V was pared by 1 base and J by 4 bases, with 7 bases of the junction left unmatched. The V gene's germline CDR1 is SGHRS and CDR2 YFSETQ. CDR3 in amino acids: CASSLIWAGGETQYF. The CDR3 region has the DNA TGCGCCAGCAGCTTGATTTGGGCAGGGGGAGAGACCCAGTACTTC. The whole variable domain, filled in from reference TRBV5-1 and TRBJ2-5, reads KAGVTQTPRYLIKTRGQQVTLSCSPISGHRSVSWYQQTPGQGLQFLFEYFSETQRNKGNFPGRFSGRQFSNSRSEMNVSTLELGDSALYLCASSLIWAGGETQYFGPGTRLLVL.

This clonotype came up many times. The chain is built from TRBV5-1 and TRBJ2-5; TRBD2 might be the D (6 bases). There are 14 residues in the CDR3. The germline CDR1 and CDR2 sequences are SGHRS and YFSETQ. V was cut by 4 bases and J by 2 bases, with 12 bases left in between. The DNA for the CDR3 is TGCGCCAGCAGCCTACAAGGACTACAAGAGACCCAGTACTTC. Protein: CASSLQGLQETQYF.

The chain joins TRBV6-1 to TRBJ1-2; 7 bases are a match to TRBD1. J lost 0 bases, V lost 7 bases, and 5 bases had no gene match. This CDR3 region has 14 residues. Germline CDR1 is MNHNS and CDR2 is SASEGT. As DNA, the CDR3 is TGTGCCAGCAAACAGGGGAACTCTAACTATGGCTACACCTTC. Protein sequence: CASKQGNSNYGYTF.

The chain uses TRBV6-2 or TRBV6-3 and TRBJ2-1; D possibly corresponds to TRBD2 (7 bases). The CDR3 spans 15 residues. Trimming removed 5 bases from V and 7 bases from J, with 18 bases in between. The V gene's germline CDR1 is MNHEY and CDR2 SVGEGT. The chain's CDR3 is CASSPTSRGSNEQFF. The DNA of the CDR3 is TGTGCCAGCAGTCCGACTAGCAGGGGAAGTAATGAGCAGTTCTTC.

The CDR3 DNA is TGCGCCAGCAGCCAGCCGGACAGCGATACAAACATTCAGTACTTC. Translating it yields CASSQPDSDTNIQYF. J is TRBJ2-4 and V is TRBV4-1, with a possible D match to TRBD1 (6 bases). Between the trimmed V and J ends, which lost 3 bases and 6 bases, there was a span of 15 bases. The CDR3 runs 15 residues. In germline, CDR1 is MGHRA, CDR2 YSYEKL.

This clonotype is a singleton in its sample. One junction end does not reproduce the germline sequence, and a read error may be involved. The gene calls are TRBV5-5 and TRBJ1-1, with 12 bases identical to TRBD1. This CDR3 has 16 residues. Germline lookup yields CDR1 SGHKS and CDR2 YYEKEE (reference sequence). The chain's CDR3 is CASSLMGQGAGAEVFF. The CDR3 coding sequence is TGTGCCAGCAGCTTGATGGGACAGGGGGCAGGGGCTGAAGTTTTCTTT.

The CDR3 loop is CASRRGAAGEQYF. CDR3 DNA sequence: TGTGCCAGCAGGAGGGGCGCGGCTGGGGAGCAGTACTTC. The genes are TRBV7-9 and TRBJ2-7; D may be TRBD1 or TRBD2 (5 bases each). The CDR3 runs 13 residues. The V end was cut by 6 bases, the J end by 7 bases, with 16 bases between. Germline CDR1 and CDR2: SEHNR and FQNEAQ (reference sequence). The entire variable domain, with the rest obtained from reference TRBV7-9 and TRBJ2-7, is as follows: DTGVSQNPRHKITKRGQNVTFRCDPISEHNRLYWYRQTLGQGPEFLTYFQNEAQLEKSRLLSDRFSAERPKGSFSTLEIQRTEQGDSAMYLCASRRGAAGEQYFGPGTRLTVT.

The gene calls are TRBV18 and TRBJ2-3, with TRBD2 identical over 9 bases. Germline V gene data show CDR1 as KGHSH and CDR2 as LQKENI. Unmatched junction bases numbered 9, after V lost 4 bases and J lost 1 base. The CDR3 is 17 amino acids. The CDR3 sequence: CASSRLAIAGGTDTQYF. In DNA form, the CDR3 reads TGTGCCAGCTCACGACTTGCTATAGCGGGAGGCACAGATACGCAGTATTTT. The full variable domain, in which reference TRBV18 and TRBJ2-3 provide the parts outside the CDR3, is NAGVMQNPRHLVRRRGQEARLRCSPMKGHSHVYWYRQLPEEGLKFMVYLQKENIIDESGMPKERFSAEFPKEGPSILRIQQVVRGDSAAYFCASSRLAIAGGTDTQYFGPGTRLTVL.

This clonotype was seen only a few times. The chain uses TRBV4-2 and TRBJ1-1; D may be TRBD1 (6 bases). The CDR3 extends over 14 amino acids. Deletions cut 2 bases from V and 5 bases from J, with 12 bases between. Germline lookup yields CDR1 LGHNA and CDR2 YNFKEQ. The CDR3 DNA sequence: TGTGCCAGCAGCCAATCAGGGGCTCAGACTGAAGCTTTCTTT. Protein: CASSQSGAQTEAFF.

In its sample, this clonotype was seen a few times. The CDR3 loop is CASSSPGQGTREQYF. DNA of the CDR3: TGTGCCAGCAGCTCTCCGGGACAGGGCACTAGGGAGCAGTACTTC. The chain is built from TRBV7-9 and TRBJ2-7; 9 nucleotides line up with TRBD1. The trim removed 4 bases at V and 7 bases at J, leaving 11 bases unmatched. CDR3 length: 15 amino acids. Germline loops: CDR1 SEHNR, CDR2 FQNEAQ (reference sequence).

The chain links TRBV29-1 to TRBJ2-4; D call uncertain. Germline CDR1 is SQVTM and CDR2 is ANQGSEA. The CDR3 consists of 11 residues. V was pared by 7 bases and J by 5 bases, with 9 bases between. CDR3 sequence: CSAGPENIQYF. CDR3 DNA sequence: TGCAGCGCTGGGCCGGAAAACATTCAGTACTTC.

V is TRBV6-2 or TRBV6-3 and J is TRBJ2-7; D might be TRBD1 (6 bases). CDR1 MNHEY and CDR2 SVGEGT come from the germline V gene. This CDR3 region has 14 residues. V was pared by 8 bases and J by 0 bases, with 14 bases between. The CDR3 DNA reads TGTGCCAGCTGCTATCGACAGGTCTCCTACGAGCAGTACTTC. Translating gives CASCYRQVSYEQYF.

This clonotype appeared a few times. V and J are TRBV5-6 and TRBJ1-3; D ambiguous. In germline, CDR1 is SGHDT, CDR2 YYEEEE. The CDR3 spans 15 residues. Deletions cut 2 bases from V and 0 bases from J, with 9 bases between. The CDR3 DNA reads TGTGCCAGCAGCTTTGGACGGGTCTCTGGAAACACCATATATTTT. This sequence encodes CASSFGRVSGNTIYF.

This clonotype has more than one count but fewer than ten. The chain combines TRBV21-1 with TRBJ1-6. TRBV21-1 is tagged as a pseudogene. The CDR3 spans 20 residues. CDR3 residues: CASSKPAGSEGSCYNSPLHF. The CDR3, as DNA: TGTGCCAGCAGCAAACCAGCGGGCTCAGAGGGGTCCTGCTATAATTCACCCCTCCACTTT.

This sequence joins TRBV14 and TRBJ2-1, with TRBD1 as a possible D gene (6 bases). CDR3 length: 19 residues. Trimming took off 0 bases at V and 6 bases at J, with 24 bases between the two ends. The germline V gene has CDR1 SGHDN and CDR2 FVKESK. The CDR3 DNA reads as TGTGCCAGCAGCCAAGATAGGAGGACAGCCACCATAGGATTCAATGAGCAGTTCTTC. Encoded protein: CASSQDRRTATIGFNEQFF.

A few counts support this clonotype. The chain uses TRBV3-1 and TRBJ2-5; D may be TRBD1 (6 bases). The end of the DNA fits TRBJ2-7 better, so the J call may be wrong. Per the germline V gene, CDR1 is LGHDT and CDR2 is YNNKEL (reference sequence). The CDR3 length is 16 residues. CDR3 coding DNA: TGTGCCAGCAGCCAAGAGGGGGCCTCCCTTTTTTACGAGCAGTACTTC. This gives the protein CASSQEGASLFYEQYF.

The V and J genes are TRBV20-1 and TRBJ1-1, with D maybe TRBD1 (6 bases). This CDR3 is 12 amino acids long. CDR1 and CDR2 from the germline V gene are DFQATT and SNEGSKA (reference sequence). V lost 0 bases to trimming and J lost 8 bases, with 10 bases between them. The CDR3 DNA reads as TGCAGTGCTAGAGAAGGGGGATTGGAAGCTTTCTTT. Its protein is CSAREGGLEAFF.

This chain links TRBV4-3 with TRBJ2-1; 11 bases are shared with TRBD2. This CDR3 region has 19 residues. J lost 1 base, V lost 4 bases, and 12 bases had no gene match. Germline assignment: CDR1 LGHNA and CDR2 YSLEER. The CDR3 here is CASSPWPSGGPESYNEQFF. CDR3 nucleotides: TGCGCCAGCAGCCCGTGGCCTAGCGGGGGGCCGGAATCCTACAATGAGCAGTTCTTC.

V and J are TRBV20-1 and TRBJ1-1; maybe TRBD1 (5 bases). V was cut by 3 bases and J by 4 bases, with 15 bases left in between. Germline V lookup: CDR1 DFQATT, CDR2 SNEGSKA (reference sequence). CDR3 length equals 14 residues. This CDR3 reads CSASRGDSLTEAFF. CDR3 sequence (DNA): TGCAGTGCTAGTAGGGGAGATAGTCTCACTGAAGCTTTCTTT.

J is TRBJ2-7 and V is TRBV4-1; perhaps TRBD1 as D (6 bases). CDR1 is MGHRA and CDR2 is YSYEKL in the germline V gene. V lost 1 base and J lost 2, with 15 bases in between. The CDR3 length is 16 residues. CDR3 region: CASSQASGGYPYEQYF. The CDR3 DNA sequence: TGCGCCAGCAGCCAAGCAAGTGGGGGCTACCCCTACGAGCAGTACTTC.

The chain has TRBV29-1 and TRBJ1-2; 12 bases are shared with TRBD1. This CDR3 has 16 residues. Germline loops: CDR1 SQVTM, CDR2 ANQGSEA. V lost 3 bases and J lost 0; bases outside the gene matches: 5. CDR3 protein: CSVEGQGARSNYGYTF. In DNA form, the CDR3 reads TGCAGCGTTGAGGGACAGGGGGCGCGTTCTAACTATGGCTACACCTTC. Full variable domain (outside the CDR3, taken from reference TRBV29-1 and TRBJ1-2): SAVISQKPSRDICQRGTSLTIQCQVDSQVTMMFWYRQQPGQSLTLIATANQGSEATYESGFVIDKFPISRPNLTFSTLTVSNMSPEDSSIYLCSVEGQGARSNYGYTFGSGTRLTVV.

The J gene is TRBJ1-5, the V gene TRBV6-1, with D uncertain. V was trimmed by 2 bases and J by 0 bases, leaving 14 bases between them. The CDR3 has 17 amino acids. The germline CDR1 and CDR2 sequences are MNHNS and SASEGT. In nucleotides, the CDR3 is TGTGCCAGCAGTGAATCTGGCAGTTTTTATAGCAATCAGCCCCAGCATTTT. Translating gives CASSESGSFYSNQPQHF.

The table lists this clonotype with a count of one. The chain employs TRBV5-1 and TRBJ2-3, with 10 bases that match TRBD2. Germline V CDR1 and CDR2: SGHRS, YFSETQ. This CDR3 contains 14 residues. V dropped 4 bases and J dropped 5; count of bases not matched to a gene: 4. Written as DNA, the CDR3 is TGCGCCAGCAGCCCAGCTAGCGGGGGAGATACGCAGTATTTT. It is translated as CASSPASGGDTQYF.

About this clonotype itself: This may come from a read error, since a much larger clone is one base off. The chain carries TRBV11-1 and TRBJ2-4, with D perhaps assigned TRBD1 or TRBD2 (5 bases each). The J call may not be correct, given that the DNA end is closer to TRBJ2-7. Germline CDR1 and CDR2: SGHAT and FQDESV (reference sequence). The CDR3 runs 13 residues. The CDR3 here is CACSMRGSYEQYF. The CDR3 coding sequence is TGTGCCTGCAGTATGAGGGGTTCCTACGAGCAGTACTTC.

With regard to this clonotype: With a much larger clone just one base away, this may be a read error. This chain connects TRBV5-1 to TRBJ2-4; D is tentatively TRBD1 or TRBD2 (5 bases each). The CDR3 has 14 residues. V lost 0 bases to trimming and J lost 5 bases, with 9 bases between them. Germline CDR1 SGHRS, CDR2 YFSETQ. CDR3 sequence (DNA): TGCGCCAGCAGCTTGGGGGACGGAGAAAACATTCAGTACTTC. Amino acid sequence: CASSLGDGENIQYF. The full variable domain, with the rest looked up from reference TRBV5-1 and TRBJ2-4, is KAGVTQTPRYLIKTRGQQVTLSCSPISGHRSVSWYQQTPGQGLQFLFEYFSETQRNKGNFPGRFSGRQFSNSRSEMNVSTLELGDSALYLCASSLGDGENIQYFGAGTRLSVL.

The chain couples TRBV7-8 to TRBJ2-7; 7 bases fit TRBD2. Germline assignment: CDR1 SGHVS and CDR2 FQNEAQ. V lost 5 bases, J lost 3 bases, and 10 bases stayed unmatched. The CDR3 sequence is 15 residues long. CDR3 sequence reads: CASSPRAGRDYEQYF. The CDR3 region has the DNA TGTGCCAGCAGCCCCCGAGCGGGACGAGACTACGAGCAGTACTTC.

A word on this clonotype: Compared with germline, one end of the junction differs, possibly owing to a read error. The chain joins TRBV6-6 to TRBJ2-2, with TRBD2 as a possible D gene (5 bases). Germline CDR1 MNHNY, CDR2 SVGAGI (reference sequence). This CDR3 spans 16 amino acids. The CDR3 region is CASSALRTPDTGELFF. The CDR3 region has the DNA TGTGCCAGCAGTGCCCTACGGACCCCAGACACCGGGGAACTGTTTTTT.

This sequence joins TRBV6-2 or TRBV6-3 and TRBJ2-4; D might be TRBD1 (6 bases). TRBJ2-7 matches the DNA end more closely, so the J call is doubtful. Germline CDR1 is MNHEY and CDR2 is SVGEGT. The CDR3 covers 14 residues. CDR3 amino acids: CASSKTGQLYEQYF. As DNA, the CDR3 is TGTGCCAGCAGCAAGACGGGACAATTGTACGAGCAGTACTTC.

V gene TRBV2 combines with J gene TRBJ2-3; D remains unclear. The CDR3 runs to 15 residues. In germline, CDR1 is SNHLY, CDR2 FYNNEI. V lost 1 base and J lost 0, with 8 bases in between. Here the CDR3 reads CASSEEDWSTDTQYF. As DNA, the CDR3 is TGTGCCAGCAGTGAAGAAGACTGGAGCACAGATACGCAGTATTTT.

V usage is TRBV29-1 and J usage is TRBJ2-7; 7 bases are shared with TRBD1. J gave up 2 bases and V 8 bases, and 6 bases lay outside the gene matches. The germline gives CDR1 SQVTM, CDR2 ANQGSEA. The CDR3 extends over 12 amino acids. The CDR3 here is CSTRQGTYEQYF. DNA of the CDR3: TGCAGCACCAGACAGGGAACCTACGAGCAGTACTTC.